These 4 T cell receptor beta chains were all obtained from the same sample, sequenced in a study of identical twins. TCRdb re-called the 5' RACE reads with MiXCR, one entry per CDR3 protein. The sample lists around 250,000 distinct CDR3 sequences, 9.5% to 15% occurring once. The sample was also linked to a second study, of yellow fever vaccine responses in identical twins.

The sequencing sample was made of memory (CD45RO+) T cells sorted from blood. These receptors came from a woman aged 18-29 years in good health.

For this clonotype: One end of the junction varies from germline; a read error may be responsible. J is TRBJ2-3 and V is TRBV12-3 or TRBV12-4; 10 nucleotides agree with TRBD1. The CDR3 sequence is 15 residues long. CDR3 DNA sequence: TGTGTCAGCAGTCAACGACAGGGGGCAACAGATACGCAGTATTTT. Its translation: CVSSQRQGATDTQYF.

V usage is TRBV6-2 or TRBV6-3 and J usage is TRBJ2-4; possible D gene TRBD2, 5 bases. CDR1 is MNHEY and CDR2 is SVGEGT in the germline V gene. Trimming removed 5 bases from V and 0 bases from J, with 17 bases in between. CDR3 length: 17 amino acids. The CDR3 protein is CASSASMPDLAKNIQYF. Written as DNA, the CDR3 is TGTGCCAGCAGTGCGTCGATGCCGGACTTAGCCAAAAACATTCAGTACTTC.

This clonotype was counted only a few times. The CDR3 spells CASSLGRTATNSPLHF. The DNA of the CDR3 is TGTGCCAGCAGTTTGGGAAGGACAGCCACCAATTCACCCCTCCACTTT. The rearrangement links TRBV12-3 or TRBV12-4 to TRBJ1-6; D is possibly TRBD1 (6 bases). This CDR3 region has 16 residues. Between the trimmed V and J ends, which lost 3 bases and 7 bases, there was a span of 16 bases.

The chain carries TRBV9 and TRBJ1-1; no reliable D call. The germline V gene has CDR1 SGDLS and CDR2 YYNGEE. The CDR3 length is 13 residues. With 4 bases removed from V and 4 bases from J, the gap between germline ends came to 11 bases. CDR3 loop: CASSPKSVTEAFF. Here the CDR3 DNA reads TGTGCCAGCAGCCCCAAGAGTGTCACTGAAGCTTTCTTT.